Listed below are T cell receptor beta chains from one sample, sequenced in a study of T cell repertoires in cytomegalovirus infection. TCRdb processed the reads anew with MiXCR; each CDR3 protein has one entry. Of 600,000 to 800,000 distinct CDR3 sequences listed, 24% are singletons. The sequenced sample consisted of CD8+ T cells from PBMCs. Source of these receptors: a human donor in good health (CMV status not recorded). Some clones in this sample may be carry-over from other donors' samples. The CDR3 runs from the conserved cysteine through the conserved F or W. Fields, in order: clone size, J gene, D gene, V gene, CDR3 DNA, CDR3 protein. The D gene is left open where the match is weak. Rows give clone size only sometimes, using once, few, many, or a class for an expanded clone.

size: few
J: TRBJ2-1
D: NA
V: TRBV6-2/TRBV6-3
DNA: TGTGCCAGCAGTTACTCGTTAGATCTTCTAACCAATGAGCAGTTCTTC
CDR3: CASSYSLDLLTNEQFF

size: few
J: TRBJ2-5
D: TRBD2
V: TRBV7-6
DNA: TGTGCCAGCAGCTTAGTCGCGGGGGAGCAAGAGACCCAGTACTTC
CDR3: CASSLVAGEQETQYF

size: few
J: TRBJ1-1
D: NA
V: TRBV19
DNA: TGTGCCAGTAGTATCGGAAATATGAACACTGAAGCTTTCTTT
CDR3: CASSIGNMNTEAFF

size: many
J: TRBJ1-2
D: TRBD1
V: TRBV7-2
DNA: TGTGCCAGCAGCCAAGGGACAGGGCTCGGGGACTATGGCTACACCTTC
CDR3: CASSQGTGLGDYGYTF

size: few
J: TRBJ2-1
D: NA
V: TRBV9
DNA: TGTGCCAGCAGCGTGTCTTATGAGCAGTTCTTC
CDR3: CASSVSYEQFF

size: many
J: TRBJ1-5
D: TRBD1
V: TRBV12-3/TRBV12-4
DNA: TGTGCCAGCAGTGGACAGGGCAATCAGCCCCAGCATTTT
CDR3: CASSGQGNQPQHF

size: NA
J: TRBJ2-2
D: NA
V: TRBV29-1
DNA: TGCAGCGTTGGCCTCGGCGGGGAGCTGTTTTTT
CDR3: CSVGLGGELFF

size: NA
J: TRBJ2-6
D: TRBD1
V: TRBV12-3/TRBV12-4
DNA: TGTGCCAGCAGTTTCCACCTTGGGGAGAGGGTACAGGGGCCACCCCACCCGGGGGCCAACGTCCTGACTTTC
CDR3: CASSFHLGERVQGPPHPGANVLTF

size: NA
J: TRBJ2-5
D: NA
V: TRBV14
DNA: TGTGCCAGCAGCCCCTTACCTCAAGAGACCCAGTACTTC
CDR3: CASSPLPQETQYF

size: once
J: TRBJ2-7
D: NA
V: TRBV29-1
DNA: TGCAGCGCCGTCGGAGGGGAGGCCTACGAGCAGTACTTC
CDR3: CSAVGGEAYEQYF

size: few
J: TRBJ2-7
D: NA
V: TRBV19
DNA: TGTGCCAGTAGTATCCTCGCGGGCTACGAGCAGTACTTC
CDR3: CASSILAGYEQYF

size: NA
J: TRBJ2-2
D: NA
V: TRBV12-3/TRBV12-4
DNA: TGTGCCAGCAGTTTCTCCCTTGCGACGAACACCGGGGAGCTGTTTTTT
CDR3: CASSFSLATNTGELFF

size: NA
J: TRBJ1-1
D: NA
V: TRBV2
DNA: TGTGCCAGCAGTGAAGTGGGGGTTGGAGGGGACGCTGAAGCTTTCTTT
CDR3: CASSEVGVGGDAEAFF

size: NA
J: TRBJ2-6
D: TRBD1
V: TRBV7-9
DNA: TGTGCCAGCAGCTTCAGGGGGCTTTCTGGGGCCAACGTCCTGACTTTC
CDR3: CASSFRGLSGANVLTF

size: NA
J: TRBJ1-5
D: NA
V: TRBV19
DNA: TGTGCCAGTAGGGGGCCGGGAGTGATCAATCAGCCCCAGCATTTT
CDR3: CASRGPGVINQPQHF

size: NA
J: TRBJ2-6
D: NA
V: TRBV7-9
DNA: TGTGCCAGCAGCCGCCCGGACACTGGGGCCAACGTCCTGACTTTC
CDR3: CASSRPDTGANVLTF

size: NA
J: TRBJ1-2
D: NA
V: TRBV20-1
DNA: TGCAGTGCTAGAGATCGGGGCAGGGGAGTAGGTGGCTACACCTTC
CDR3: CSARDRGRGVGGYTF

size: NA
J: TRBJ1-6
D: NA
V: TRBV6-5
DNA: TGTGCCAGCAGTTACTCGGGGGGGCTCTCTTCACCCCTCCACTTT
CDR3: CASSYSGGLSSPLHF

size: NA
J: TRBJ1-2
D: NA
V: TRBV2
DNA: TGTGCCAGTCGGGGGGTTGGCTACACCTTC
CDR3: CASRGVGYTF

size: few
J: TRBJ2-3
D: TRBD2
V: TRBV6-6
DNA: TGTGCCAGCAGAACTAGCGGGGGGAGGGATACGCAGTATTTT
CDR3: CASRTSGGRDTQYF

size: NA
J: TRBJ1-2
D: NA
V: TRBV28
DNA: TGTGCCAGCACCCCAAAGACAGCCTATGTTGGCTACACCTTC
CDR3: CASTPKTAYVGYTF

size: few
J: TRBJ1-2
D: NA
V: TRBV2
DNA: TGTGCCAGCCTAGAAAAAGGCTATGGCTACACCTTC
CDR3: CASLEKGYGYTF

size: once
J: TRBJ1-4
D: TRBD1
V: TRBV7-1
DNA: TGTGTCAGCAGCCCTCCGGGACAGGGGCGTGAAAAACTGTTTTTT
CDR3: CVSSPPGQGREKLFF

size: few
J: TRBJ1-5
D: TRBD1
V: TRBV12-3/TRBV12-4
DNA: TGTGCCAGCAGGAAGGACAGGGGCAATCAGCCCCAGCATTTT
CDR3: CASRKDRGNQPQHF

size: NA
J: TRBJ2-6
D: TRBD1
V: TRBV4-3
DNA: TGCGCCAGCAGCCAAGGACAGGGCCTCTCTGGGGCCAACGTCCTGACTTTC
CDR3: CASSQGQGLSGANVLTF

size: many
J: TRBJ1-5
D: NA
V: TRBV28
DNA: TGTGCCAGCAGTTTGTGGAGGGGTAGGGAGCCCCAGCATTTT
CDR3: CASSLWRGREPQHF

size: many
J: TRBJ2-3
D: TRBD2
V: TRBV7-3
DNA: TGTGCCAGCAGCCTGGGACTAGCTTACACAGATACGCAGTATTTT
CDR3: CASSLGLAYTDTQYF

size: many
J: TRBJ2-3
D: NA
V: TRBV25-1
DNA: TGTGCCAGCAGTGATCCACCGGGCCGGACGCAGTATTTT
CDR3: CASSDPPGRTQYF

size: many
J: TRBJ1-2
D: NA
V: TRBV7-9
DNA: TGTGCCAGCAGCTCGGCACCCGCTAACTATGGCTACACCTTC
CDR3: CASSSAPANYGYTF

size: few
J: TRBJ2-5
D: NA
V: TRBV10-3
DNA: TGTGCCATCAGTGAGAGTGCCTCCAGGGAGACCCAGTACTTC
CDR3: CAISESASRETQYF

size: NA
J: TRBJ2-1
D: TRBD2
V: TRBV5-6
DNA: TGTGCCAGCAGCCCGGGAATAGCGGGGGGGCCAAATGAGCAGTTCTTC
CDR3: CASSPGIAGGPNEQFF

size: NA
J: TRBJ1-4
D: NA
V: TRBV6-6
DNA: TGTGCCAGCAGTTTCTCAGACACCTTCGAGGTGTTTTTT
CDR3: CASSFSDTFEVFF

size: NA
J: TRBJ2-3
D: TRBD1
V: TRBV9
DNA: TGTGCCAGCAGCGTCGGGACAGCCAGCACAGATACGCAGTATTTT
CDR3: CASSVGTASTDTQYF

size: many
J: TRBJ2-1
D: NA
V: TRBV7-6
DNA: TGTGCCAGCAGGGCGGGTGAGTCCTACAATGAGCAGTTCTTC
CDR3: CASRAGESYNEQFF

size: many
J: TRBJ2-2
D: NA
V: TRBV7-6
DNA: TGTGCCAGCAGCCCCGGACGGCTAGCGAACACCGGGGAGCTGTTTTTT
CDR3: CASSPGRLANTGELFF

size: NA
J: TRBJ1-5
D: TRBD1
V: TRBV28
DNA: TGTGCCAGCAAAGTCGGGACAGTTTATTTTCAGCCCCAGCATTTT
CDR3: CASKVGTVYFQPQHF

size: NA
J: TRBJ1-1
D: TRBD1
V: TRBV6-2/TRBV6-3
DNA: TGTGCCAGCAGTTACTTGACTAGACAGGGGAGGAGCACTGAAGCTTTCTTT
CDR3: CASSYLTRQGRSTEAFF

size: few
J: TRBJ2-7
D: NA
V: TRBV4-1
DNA: TGCGCCAGCAGCCAAGCCCCTGGGTCCTACGAGCAGTACTTC
CDR3: CASSQAPGSYEQYF

size: few
J: TRBJ2-3
D: TRBD2
V: TRBV28
DNA: TGTGCCAGCTGGACGGCGGGGGGGGAATACGGCACAGATACGCAGTATTTT
CDR3: CASWTAGGEYGTDTQYF

size: many
J: TRBJ1-6
D: NA
V: TRBV2
DNA: TGTGCCAGCTTGGCGACTGGGAACGGTTCACCCCTCCACTTT
CDR3: CASLATGNGSPLHF

size: few
J: TRBJ1-2
D: NA
V: TRBV20-1
DNA: TGCAGTGCTAGAGTCGGGGCGACCTCCTATGGCTACACCTTC
CDR3: CSARVGATSYGYTF

size: many
J: TRBJ2-5
D: NA
V: TRBV7-2
DNA: TGTGCCAGCAGCTTAGGGCAGGGGACCCACCAAGAGACCCAGTACTTC
CDR3: CASSLGQGTHQETQYF

size: few
J: TRBJ2-5
D: NA
V: TRBV6-2/TRBV6-3
DNA: TGTGCCAGCAGAGGGGGGGGGTACGAGACCCAGTACTTC
CDR3: CASRGGGYETQYF

size: NA
J: TRBJ1-2
D: TRBD1
V: TRBV5-6
DNA: TGTGCCAGCAGCCCCCGGGACAGGGTTGTGGATGGCTACACCTTC
CDR3: CASSPRDRVVDGYTF

size: NA
J: TRBJ2-5
D: NA
V: TRBV4-3
DNA: TGCGCCAGCAGCCAAGAAAGGGAAGGAACCGGAGAGACCCAGTACTTC
CDR3: CASSQEREGTGETQYF

size: few
J: TRBJ1-2
D: NA
V: TRBV29-1
DNA: TGCAGCGTTGATAGGGGGGACTATGGCTACACCTTC
CDR3: CSVDRGDYGYTF

size: many
J: TRBJ1-1
D: NA
V: TRBV7-6
DNA: TGTGCCAGCAGGGGGGACACTGAAGCTTTCTTT
CDR3: CASRGDTEAFF

size: many
J: TRBJ2-2
D: NA
V: TRBV20-1
DNA: TGCAGTGCTAGAGGGCCCAACACCGGGGAGCTGTTTTTT
CDR3: CSARGPNTGELFF

size: NA
J: TRBJ1-5
D: TRBD1
V: TRBV6-2/TRBV6-3
DNA: TGTGCCAGCAACAGGGGGGCAGGGCAGGATCAGCCCCAGCATTTT
CDR3: CASNRGAGQDQPQHF

size: NA
J: TRBJ2-3
D: TRBD2
V: TRBV7-2
DNA: TGTGTCAGCAGCCCAAGTCGCCCGGGACTAGCGGGAGATACGCAGTATTTT
CDR3: CVSSPSRPGLAGDTQYF